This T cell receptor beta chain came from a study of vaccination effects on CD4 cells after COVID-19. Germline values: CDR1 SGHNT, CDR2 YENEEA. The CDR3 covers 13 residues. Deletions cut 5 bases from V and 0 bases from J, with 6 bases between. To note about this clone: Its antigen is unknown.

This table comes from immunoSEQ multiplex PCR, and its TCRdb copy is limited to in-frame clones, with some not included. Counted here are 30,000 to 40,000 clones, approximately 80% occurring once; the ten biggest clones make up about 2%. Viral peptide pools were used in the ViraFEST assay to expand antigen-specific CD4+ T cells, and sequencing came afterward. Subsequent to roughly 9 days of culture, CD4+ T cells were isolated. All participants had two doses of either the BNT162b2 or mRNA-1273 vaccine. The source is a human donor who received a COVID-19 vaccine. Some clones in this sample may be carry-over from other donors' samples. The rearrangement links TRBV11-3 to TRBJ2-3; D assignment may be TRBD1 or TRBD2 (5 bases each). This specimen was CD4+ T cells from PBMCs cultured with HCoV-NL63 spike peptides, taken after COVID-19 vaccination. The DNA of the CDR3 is TGTGCCAGCAGCCGGGACAGCACAGATACGCAGTATTTT. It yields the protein CASSRDSTDTQYF.